This T cell receptor (beta chain) was documented in a study of T cells expressing NK-cell markers. Study-level background: It was sorted CD3+CD56+NKG2C+, CD3+CD56+NKG2C- and CD3+CD56-NKG2C+ T cells that supplied the TCR beta repertoires. Findings of the study overall: These same clonotypes (in four donors) also led the CD3+CD56-NKG2C+ fraction.

Per germline, CDR1 DFQATT and CDR2 SNEGSKA (reference sequence). CDR3 size: 14 residues. About this clonotype: What it binds is unknown.

In generating TCR beta cDNA, 5'RACE template switching with UMIs was used. From its re-call of the 5' RACE reads, TCRdb lists each CDR3 protein once, without DNA. The sample holds about 110,000 distinct CDR3 sequences. V is TRBV20-1 and J is TRBJ2-1; TCRdb names TRBD2, which stays unverified in the absence of DNA. The source of this sequence is a woman between 18 and 69 years old in good health. Sequenced sample: blood T cells: a sorted CD56 or NKG2C T cell subset, CD4+ or CD8+ T cells, or bulk PBMC T cells (not recorded which). CDR3: CRGARSVSYNEQFF.